Listed here are 30 T cell receptor beta chains from one sample, sequenced in a study of Ad26.COV2.S vaccination and SARS-CoV-2 variants. Treatment specified: some 20 received Ad26.COV2.S at low or high dose, single or two shots; about 5 received placebo; per-sample allocation not given. The samples date from day 63 after the first vaccine or placebo injection. Using immunoSEQ multiplex PCR, the repertoire was profiled, and TCRdb retains in-frame clones only, with some absent. The data hold about 370,000 clones, with roughly nine tenths observed a single time. The specimen was peripheral blood, collected in a trial of Ad26.COV2.S vaccine versus placebo. These receptors all come from a person between 18 and 59 years old who received the Ad26.COV2.S COVID-19 vaccine or a placebo.

This chain joins TRBV6-1 and TRBJ1-1, with TRBD1 matching over 10 bases. The CDR3 is 15 amino acids. V was clipped by 5 bases and J by 7 bases; unmatched bases: 10. Germline CDR1 reads MNHNS; CDR2 reads SASEGT. CDR3 sequence reads: CASSRTTGGRIEAFF. The CDR3 DNA reads as TGTGCCAGCAGTCGGACGACAGGGGGCCGGATTGAAGCTTTCTTT.

The chain joins TRBV7-9 to TRBJ2-2; perhaps TRBD1 as D (6 bases). Trimming took 5 bases from V and 1 from J, leaving 11 bases between them. From germline, CDR1 is SEHNR and CDR2 FQNEAQ (reference sequence). The CDR3 is 15 residues long. Here the CDR3 reads CASSGGHLNTGELFF. CDR3 coding DNA: TGTGCCAGCAGCGGGGGACACCTGAACACCGGGGAGCTGTTTTTT.

The V gene is TRBV4-3, the J gene TRBJ1-6; D unclear. Germline V gene sequence: CDR1 LGHNA, CDR2 YSLEER. The CDR3 extends over 13 amino acids. V was trimmed by 3 bases and J by 9 bases, leaving 9 bases between them. CDR3 sequence: CASSQTVGSPLHF. The CDR3 bases are TGCGCCAGCAGCCAGACTGTTGGTTCACCCCTCCACTTT.

V and J are TRBV12-3 or TRBV12-4 and TRBJ2-5; D could derive from TRBD1 or TRBD2 (5 bases each). The germline V and J ends were trimmed by 3 bases and 11 bases, with 13 bases remaining between them. The CDR3 runs 12 residues. CDR3 sequence (DNA): TGTGCCAGCAGTTTTGGGACGGGACCGCAGTACTTC. This sequence encodes CASSFGTGPQYF.

J is TRBJ1-2 and V is TRBV12-5; D is undetermined. This CDR3 spans 11 amino acids. Germline lookup yields CDR1 LGHNT and CDR2 FRNRAP. Trimming pared 0 bases from V and 10 bases from J, leaving 6 bases between. The CDR3 protein is CASGLVLPYTF. The CDR3 nucleotides are TGTGCTAGTGGTTTGGTACTCCCCTACACCTTC.

The chain joins TRBV4-3 to TRBJ1-4; D is uncertain. CDR3 length equals 17 residues. Deletions cut 1 base from V and 8 bases from J, with 20 bases between. Germline V CDR1 and CDR2: LGHNA, YSLEER. CDR3 in amino acids: CASSQAVDASKPEKLFF. The CDR3 DNA is TGCGCCAGCAGCCAAGCCGTCGACGCGTCAAAACCGGAAAAACTGTTTTTT.

Comments on this clone: An end of the junction differs from the germline gene, which may be a read error. The rearrangement uses TRBV2 and TRBJ2-7; possibly TRBD2 for D (5 bases). Germline values: CDR1 SNHLY, CDR2 FYNNEI. CDR3 size: 12 residues. The CDR3 spells CASSEVAGRASF. The CDR3 nucleotides read TGTGCCAGCAGTGAAGTGGCGGGCCGAGCGAGCTTC.

The chain employs TRBV5-5 and TRBJ1-1, with D possibly matching TRBD1 (5 bases). CDR1 and CDR2 (germline): SGHKS, YYEKEE (reference sequence). The CDR3 is made up of 16 amino acids. V shed 0 bases and J shed 0 bases, with 12 bases lying between them. CDR3 sequence: CASSLGMDTMNTEAFF. The CDR3 DNA follows: TGTGCCAGCAGCTTGGGGATGGACACTATGAACACTGAAGCTTTCTTT.

The V and J genes are TRBV19 and TRBJ1-5; perhaps TRBD1 as D (5 bases). V was pared by 2 bases and J by 7 bases, with 12 bases between. From germline, CDR1 is LNHDA and CDR2 SQIVND (reference sequence). There are 14 residues in the CDR3. As DNA, the CDR3 is TGTGCCAGTAGTATAATGCAGGGAGCCCAGCCCCAGCATTTT. Translation gives CASSIMQGAQPQHF.

The CDR3 here is CASSQVGGGSYGYTF. The CDR3 DNA reads as TGCGCCAGCAGCCAAGTGGGGGGAGGGTCCTATGGCTACACCTTC. The chain is built from TRBV4-1 and TRBJ1-2, with D tentatively TRBD1 (5 bases). V dropped 1 base and J dropped 4 bases, with 13 bases sitting between them. The CDR3 is made up of 15 amino acids. Germline-derived CDR1 and CDR2 are MGHRA and YSYEKL.

The chain employs TRBV3-1 (or the pseudogene TRBV3-2) and TRBJ2-7; D is unresolved. Germline loops: CDR1 LGHDT, CDR2 YNNKEL (reference sequence). This CDR3 has 14 residues. Trimming stripped 0 bases from V and 1 base from J, with 7 bases between. As DNA, the CDR3 is TGTGCCAGCAGCCAAGAGGCCGGTTCCTACGAGCAGTACTTC. Residues: CASSQEAGSYEQYF.

The V and J genes are TRBV7-2 and TRBJ2-7; D may be TRBD1 or TRBD2 (6 bases each). This CDR3 spans 16 amino acids. Germline values: CDR1 SGHTA, CDR2 FQGNSA. Trimming removed 5 bases at V and 0 bases at J, with 17 bases between. This CDR3 is CASSVGRGRSSYEQYF. In nucleotides, the CDR3 is TGTGCCAGCAGCGTAGGACGGGGGCGGTCCTCCTACGAGCAGTACTTC. Based on the CDR3 plus reference TRBV7-2 and TRBJ2-7, the full variable domain is GAGVSQSPSNKVTEKGKDVELRCDPISGHTALYWYRQSLGQGLEFLIYFQGNSAPDKSGLPSDRFSAERTGGSVSTLTIQRTQQEDSAVYLCASSVGRGRSSYEQYFGPGTRLTVT.

The chain recombines TRBV19 with TRBJ1-1; the match to TRBD1 covers 7 bases. The J segment lost 6 bases and the V segment lost 2 bases, leaving 9 bases of the junction unmatched. The CDR3 sequence is 15 residues long. Per the germline V gene, CDR1 is LNHDA and CDR2 is SQIVND (reference sequence). The CDR3 sequence is CASSIMDTGEAEAFF. The CDR3, as DNA: TGTGCCAGTAGTATAATGGATACAGGGGAAGCTGAAGCTTTCTTT.

The V and J genes are TRBV9 and TRBJ1-6; no firm D call. In germline, CDR1 is SGDLS, CDR2 YYNGEE. The CDR3 runs 16 residues. Trimming stripped 4 bases from V and 0 bases from J, with 11 bases between. The CDR3 sequence: CASSRLGSSYNSPLHF. The CDR3 DNA follows: TGTGCCAGCAGCAGACTGGGGAGCTCCTATAATTCACCCCTCCACTTT.

The gene calls are TRBV7-2 and TRBJ2-1; 8 bases map to TRBD1. With V trimmed by 5 bases and J by 4 bases, 7 bases remained unmatched. This CDR3 is built from 15 residues. From germline, CDR1 is SGHTA and CDR2 FQGNSA. CDR3 residues: CASSPGQAGYNEQFF. CDR3 nucleotide sequence: TGTGCCAGCAGCCCGGGACAGGCGGGATACAATGAGCAGTTCTTC.

This CDR3 is CASSIVGVSDTGELFF. CDR3 sequence (DNA): TGTGCCAGTAGTATTGTGGGCGTCTCGGACACCGGGGAGCTGTTTTTT. The V gene is TRBV19, the J gene TRBJ2-2; D call uncertain. Germline V CDR1 and CDR2: LNHDA, SQIVND (reference sequence). Trimming shortened V by 3 bases and J by 3 bases, and 14 bases separated the two germline ends. The CDR3 spans 16 residues.

The CDR3 is CASSPRGDYEQYF. The CDR3 nucleotides are TGTGCCAGCAGCCCCAGGGGGGACTACGAGCAGTACTTC. This rearrangement joins TRBV13 to TRBJ2-7, with D perhaps matching TRBD1 (7 bases). CDR1 and CDR2 (germline): PRHDT, FYEKMQ (reference sequence). CDR3 length: 13 residues. With 5 bases removed from V and 3 bases from J, the gap between germline ends came to 11 bases.

This clone appeared once. The chain employs TRBV6-1 and TRBJ1-5; unclear D gene. Per the germline V gene, CDR1 is MNHNS and CDR2 is SASEGT. CDR3 length: 14 residues. Trimming removed 3 bases from V and 5 bases from J, with 11 bases in between. Here the CDR3 reads CASSESGSYQPQHF. The CDR3, as DNA: TGTGCCAGCAGTGAGAGTGGGTCTTATCAGCCCCAGCATTTT.

This chain joins TRBV7-2 and TRBJ2-3; 8 nucleotides match TRBD2. The germline CDR1 and CDR2 sequences are SGHTA and FQGNSA. V was clipped by 5 bases and J by 1 base; unmatched bases: 17. This CDR3 comprises 19 residues. The DNA for the CDR3 is TGTGCCAGCAGCAAGGTTCCCACTAGGCGAGCGGGGGGCACAGATACGCAGTATTTT. It yields the protein CASSKVPTRRAGGTDTQYF. The full variable domain, with the rest looked up from reference TRBV7-2 and TRBJ2-3, is GAGVSQSPSNKVTEKGKDVELRCDPISGHTALYWYRQSLGQGLEFLIYFQGNSAPDKSGLPSDRFSAERTGGSVSTLTIQRTQQEDSAVYLCASSKVPTRRAGGTDTQYFGPGTRLTVL.

J is TRBJ2-7 and V is TRBV11-2, with TRBD2 matching over 14 bases. The CDR3 loop spans 16 amino acids. Germline loops: CDR1 SGHAT, CDR2 FQNNGV. V gave up 4 bases and J gave up 12 bases; unmatched junction bases: 14. The CDR3 DNA is TGTGCCAGCAGCTCTATCGCCCGTGGACTAGCGGGGGGTTGGTACTTC. Protein product: CASSSIARGLAGGWYF.

This clone was seen many times. This chain connects TRBV5-1 to TRBJ2-2; tentative D call: TRBD1 (6 bases). The CDR3 is 14 residues long. The V end lost 4 bases, the J end lost 3 bases, and 10 bases lay between the germline ends. Germline V gene lookup returns CDR1 SGHRS and CDR2 YFSETQ. The CDR3 protein is CASSQDSYTGELFF. DNA of the CDR3: TGCGCCAGCAGCCAGGACAGCTACACCGGGGAGCTGTTTTTT.

V is TRBV10-1 and J is TRBJ2-2, with TRBD1 identical over 11 bases. V dropped 3 bases and J dropped 4; count of bases not matched to a gene: 1. Germline V lookup: CDR1 WNHNN, CDR2 SYGVQD (reference sequence). The CDR3 is 15 amino acids. The CDR3 bases are TGCGCCAGCAGTGAAGGGACAGGGGGCACCGGGGAGCTGTTTTTT. Encoded protein: CASSEGTGGTGELFF.

The rearrangement links TRBV5-8 to TRBJ1-2; 7 positions match TRBD1. Trimming removed 5 bases from V and 7 bases from J; junction bases left unmatched: 17. Germline V CDR1 and CDR2: SGHTS, YDEGEE. CDR3 length equals 16 residues. The CDR3 sequence is CASSGWPGGFVVGYTF. The CDR3 nucleotides read TGTGCCAGCAGTGGGTGGCCAGGGGGTTTTGTTGTTGGCTACACCTTC.

The chain uses TRBV5-4 and TRBJ1-2, with TRBD1 matching over 8 bases. The CDR3 runs to 15 residues. The J segment lost 6 bases and the V segment lost 4 bases, leaving 11 bases of the junction unmatched. Germline V gene data show CDR1 as SGHNT and CDR2 as YYREEE (reference sequence). The CDR3 sequence is CASSQQGAQRDGYTF. DNA for the CDR3: TGTGCCAGCAGCCAGCAGGGGGCGCAGAGAGATGGCTACACCTTC.

The V and J genes are TRBV5-1 and TRBJ2-3, with 7 nucleotides matching TRBD2. Germline V gene sequence: CDR1 SGHRS, CDR2 YFSETQ. J lost 2 bases, V lost 6 bases, and 9 bases had no gene match. The CDR3 sequence is 15 residues long. The CDR3 is CASTILAGLTDTQYF. The DNA of the CDR3 is TGCGCCAGCACCATTTTAGCGGGCCTCACAGATACGCAGTATTTT.

V is TRBV2 and J is TRBJ2-7, with 9 bases that match TRBD1. Trimming cost V 7 bases and J 7 bases; bases outside gene matches: 14. The CDR3 is 15 residues long. The germline V gene has CDR1 SNHLY and CDR2 FYNNEI. CDR3 nucleotide sequence: TGTGCCAGCAACCCCGGGACAGGGCACCTCTTTGAGCAGTACTTC. This encodes CASNPGTGHLFEQYF.

This clone was seen a handful of times. The chain uses TRBV2 and TRBJ2-7; 12 bases fit TRBD2. The J segment lost 4 bases and the V segment lost 0 bases, leaving 4 bases of the junction unmatched. The CDR3 extends over 16 amino acids. Germline values: CDR1 SNHLY, CDR2 FYNNEI. This chain's CDR3 is CASSEAATSGGYEQYF. In DNA, the CDR3 is TGTGCCAGCAGTGAAGCTGCGACTAGCGGGGGATACGAGCAGTACTTC.

This chain joins TRBV5-4 and TRBJ2-1, with D uncertain. The CDR3 covers 12 residues. Germline CDR1 reads SGHNT; CDR2 reads YYREEE (reference sequence). Trimming shortened V by 2 bases and J by 7 bases, and 7 bases separated the two germline ends. DNA for the CDR3: TGTGCCAGCAGCTTTGGCGAGAATGAGCAGTTCTTC. Its translation is CASSFGENEQFF.

The V and J genes are TRBV10-3 and TRBJ2-7; TRBD1 agrees at 11 bases. The CDR3 sequence is 15 residues long. V dropped 3 bases and J dropped 7; count of bases not matched to a gene: 8. Looked up from germline, CDR1 is ENHRY and CDR2 is SYGVKD. In nucleotides, the CDR3 is TGTGCCATCAGTGACGGAAGGACAGGGGGCCGGGAGCAGTACTTC. This codes for CAISDGRTGGREQYF.

The CDR3 nucleotides read TGTGCCAGCAGCCAAGGTCGCCAAATCGGGACAGGGCGAGGCTACACCTTC. The encoded protein is CASSQGRQIGTGRGYTF. The J gene is TRBJ1-2, the V gene TRBV3-1 (or the pseudogene TRBV3-2); 9 nucleotides align to TRBD1. The ends lost 1 base at V and 8 bases at J; junction bases unmatched: 14. The CDR3 length is 17 residues. CDR1 and CDR2 (germline): LGHDT, YNNKEL (reference sequence).